These T cell receptor beta chains were read from a single sample in a study of blood T cell repertoires in COVID-19. Measured with immunoSEQ multiplex PCR; TCRdb has only the in-frame clones, and not every one. The sample gives about 83,000 clones, approximately 81% of which show up once; around a sixth is in the top ten. The sequenced sample was peripheral blood. These receptors originate from a woman older than 75 with acute or convalescent COVID-19. The CDR3 runs from the conserved cysteine through the conserved F or W. D genes are given only for firm matches. Clone size is shown for a subset of rows, as once, few, many or a class of expanded clone.

NA	TRBD2	TRBV3-1/TRBV3-2	TRBJ2-5	CASSPPSGAAQYF	TGTGCCAGCAGCCCACCTAGCGGGGCGGCCCAGTACTTC
NA	TRBD2	TRBV24-1	TRBJ2-3	CATSVTGGLGDTQYF	TGTGCCACCAGTGTGACGGGGGGGCTTGGAGATACGCAGTATTTT
NA	TRBD1	TRBV3-1/TRBV3-2	TRBJ1-2	CASSQGPGTGVDGYTF	TGTGCCAGCAGCCAAGGTCCCGGGACAGGGGTAGATGGCTACACCTTC
NA	TRBD2	TRBV3-1/TRBV3-2	TRBJ2-3	CASSQGVPIGLAGFTDTQYF	TGTGCCAGCAGCCAAGGGGTTCCTATAGGACTAGCGGGGTTCACAGATACGCAGTATTTT
NA	NA	TRBV28	TRBJ2-3	CASSLWGGALPPDTQYF	TGTGCCAGCAGTTTATGGGGGGGGGCCCTCCCTCCAGATACGCAGTATTTT
NA	NA	TRBV11-2	TRBJ1-6	CASEARGAPLHF	TGTGCCAGCGAGGCCCGGGGTGCACCCCTCCACTTT
NA	NA	TRBV9	TRBJ1-2	CASSVGTEGTGYTF	TGTGCCAGCAGCGTAGGGACAGAAGGTACGGGCTACACCTTC
few	NA	TRBV6-1	TRBJ1-1	CASSESVNTEAFF	TGTGCCAGCAGTGAATCTGTGAACACTGAAGCTTTCTTT
NA	NA	TRBV21-1	TRBJ1-5	CASSNGGDTLPQHF	TGTGCCAGCAGCAATGGGGGGGACACATTGCCCCAGCATTTT
NA	NA	TRBV6-5	TRBJ1-5	CASSYSYSNSNQPQHF	TGTGCCAGCAGTTACTCCTATAGTAATAGCAATCAGCCCCAGCATTTT
NA	NA	TRBV10-1	TRBJ1-5	CASSESAQPQHF	TGCGCCAGCAGTGAGAGCGCACAGCCCCAGCATTTT
NA	TRBD2	TRBV5-8	TRBJ2-5	CASSDDEAGEETQYF	TGTGCCAGCAGCGACGACGAGGCGGGGGAAGAGACCCAGTACTTC
NA	TRBD1	TRBV6-5	TRBJ1-4	CASRRDRGPEKLFF	TGTGCCAGCAGGAGGGACAGGGGGCCTGAAAAACTGTTTTTT
NA	TRBD2	TRBV24-1	TRBJ2-1	CATSTSEPLYNEQFF	TGTGCCACCAGTACTAGCGAACCTCTTTACAATGAGCAGTTCTTC
once	TRBD1	TRBV5-4	TRBJ1-4	CASSLGQGANEKLFF	TGTGCCAGCAGCTTGGGGCAGGGGGCGAATGAAAAACTGTTTTTT
NA	NA	TRBV30	TRBJ1-2	CASDGSAIYGYTF	TGTGCCTCCGATGGGAGCGCTATTTATGGCTACACCTTC
NA	TRBD2	TRBV6-2/TRBV6-3	TRBJ2-3	CASSYKRLAGSTDTQYF	TGTGCCAGCAGTTACAAGAGGCTAGCGGGTTCCACAGATACGCAGTATTTT